The clone carrying this T cell receptor beta chain was counted only a few times. Its matching antigen is unknown. This specimen belongs to a study of post-analysis software for immune sequencing data. Study results and limitations: F measure grouped same-batch samples tightly together. The study found TRBV5-6, TRBV5-1 and TRBV20-1 among five or six TRBV segments more frequent in patients than controls.

V shed 4 bases, J shed 8 bases, and the junction held 4 bases outside the gene matches. The CDR3 sequence is 12 residues long. CDR1 and CDR2 (germline): SGHTA, FQGTGA. Each TCR beta cDNA library carried unique molecular identifiers. TCRdb ran MiXCR on the PCR reads and lists one entry per CDR3 protein. The sample lists 750,000 to 950,000 distinct CDR3 sequences; approximately 50% were seen once. The V gene is TRBV7-3, the J gene TRBJ1-2; 7 bases are a match to TRBD1. The source material was blood. This clonotype was sampled from a girl aged 10 to 17 with multiple sclerosis. CDR3 protein: CASSSGQEGYTF. The CDR3 DNA is TGTGCCAGCAGCTCCGGACAGGAGGGCTACACCTTC.